Below, 30 T cell receptor beta chains from the same sample are listed, as sequenced in a study of blood T cells in healthy people across ages. Primers used in a second PCR of about 7 to 12 cycles were a sample-barcoded 5' primer and a J-beta primer mix. A single record per CDR3 protein comes from TCRdb applying MiXCR to the 5' RACE reads. The data show roughly 930,000 distinct CDR3 sequences, around 48% seen once. Sequencing was performed on blood. The origin of the receptors is a man aged 30 to 39 in good health.

This clonotype was detected a few times. The CDR3 nucleotides are TGTGCCAGCAGTAAACGGGACAGGGGCGCCTACGAGCAGTACTTC. Protein product: CASSKRDRGAYEQYF. J is TRBJ2-7 and V is TRBV6-5, with 10 bases identical to TRBD1. V was clipped by 5 bases and J by 2 bases; unmatched bases: 6. The CDR3 has 15 amino acids. Germline-derived CDR1 and CDR2 are MNHEY and SVGAGI.

This chain uses TRBV3-1 with TRBJ2-3; 8 positions agree with TRBD2. CDR3 length equals 16 residues. Losses at the gene ends were 2 bases for V and 2 bases for J; bases not matched to a gene: 6. Germline V gene sequence: CDR1 LGHDT, CDR2 YNNKEL (reference sequence). CDR3: CASSQPGGVLTDTQYF. The DNA of the CDR3 is TGTGCCAGCAGCCAACCCGGGGGGGTGCTCACAGATACGCAGTATTTT.

The gene calls are TRBV12-3 or TRBV12-4 and TRBJ2-1, with 8 bases that match TRBD1. Judging by the DNA end, TRBJ2-7 fits better; the J call may be wrong. The CDR3 is made up of 14 amino acids. In DNA, the CDR3 is TGTGCCAGCAGTTTCTTCAGGGGGCACTACGAGCAGTACTTC. This codes for CASSFFRGHYEQYF.

Worth noting for this clonotype: With a far larger clone one base away, a read error is the likely cause. This chain uses TRBV9 with TRBJ2-3; no clear D. Germline CDR1 SGDLS, CDR2 YYNGEE. The CDR3 length is 11 residues. DNA for the CDR3: TGTACCAGCAGCGTAGGAGATACGCAGTATTTT. It encodes CTSSVGDTQYF. Full variable domain (missing parts from reference TRBV9 and TRBJ2-3): DSGVTQTPKHLITATGQRVTLRCSPRSGDLSVYWYQQSLDQGLQFLIQYYNGEERAKGNILERFSAQQFPDLHSELNLSSLELGDSALYFCTSSVGDTQYFGPGTRLTVL.

This clonotype has more than one count but fewer than ten. This rearrangement joins TRBV14 to TRBJ2-1; D might be TRBD2 (5 bases). CDR1 SGHDN and CDR2 FVKESK come from the germline V gene. V was cut by 4 bases and J by 6 bases, with 16 bases left in between. The CDR3 runs 15 residues. The CDR3 here is CASSRSSTLINEQFF. The DNA of the CDR3 is TGTGCCAGCAGCCGGTCTAGCACCCTCATCAATGAGCAGTTCTTC.

This clonotype was recorded at least ten times. The J gene is TRBJ1-1, the V gene TRBV4-1, with TRBD1 as a possible D gene (6 bases). The germline gives CDR1 MGHRA, CDR2 YSYEKL. V lost 3 bases and J 2 bases, leaving 13 bases between the germline ends. The CDR3 contains 15 residues. CDR3 loop: CASSHLGQRNTEAFF. CDR3 bases: TGCGCCAGCAGCCACCTTGGACAGAGAAACACTGAAGCTTTCTTT.

CDR3 in DNA: TGTGCCAGCAGCTTAGCGCTAATGCAGTACACCGGGGAGCTGTTTTTT. It yields the protein CASSLALMQYTGELFF. The rearrangement links TRBV7-6 to TRBJ2-2; D is unresolved. Looked up from germline, CDR1 is SGHVS and CDR2 is FNYEAQ. V dropped 0 bases and J dropped 3 bases, with 11 bases sitting between them. The CDR3 contains 16 residues.

This clonotype was detected only a few times. V gene TRBV20-1 combines with J gene TRBJ1-2, with D perhaps matching TRBD1 (6 bases). The germline V and J ends were trimmed by 6 bases and 5 bases, with 13 bases remaining between them. This CDR3 is built from 12 residues. From germline, CDR1 is DFQATT and CDR2 SNEGSKA (reference sequence). The CDR3 DNA reads as TGCAGTGCCCCCGGGACACGATATGGCTACACCTTC. It is translated as CSAPGTRYGYTF.

The CDR3 nucleotides are TGCAGTGCTAGAGATCTGAGGCGTACGAACACTGAAGCTTTCTTT. Its protein product is CSARDLRRTNTEAFF. V gene TRBV20-1 combines with J gene TRBJ1-1; D gene unclear. Germline values: CDR1 DFQATT, CDR2 SNEGSKA (reference sequence). The CDR3 covers 15 residues. V was pared by 0 bases and J by 1 base, with 12 bases between.

The V call is TRBV12-3 or TRBV12-4, the J call TRBJ1-5; D gene uncertain. This CDR3 comprises 15 residues. The V gene lost 3 bases and the J gene lost 0 bases, with 9 bases spanning the gap. DNA of the CDR3: TGTGCCAGCAGTTTGTACGGTAATAGCAATCAGCCCCAGCATTTT. As protein: CASSLYGNSNQPQHF.

The genes are TRBV6-1 and TRBJ1-5; D is unclear. Deletions cut 8 bases from V and 2 bases from J, with 13 bases between. CDR1 and CDR2 (germline): MNHNS, SASEGT. The CDR3 spans 14 residues. In DNA form, the CDR3 reads TGTGCCAGCCAGGCGGAGGTGGGCAATCAGCCCCAGCATTTT. Translating it yields CASQAEVGNQPQHF.

The V call is TRBV20-1, the J call TRBJ2-5; D gene uncertain. From germline, CDR1 is DFQATT and CDR2 SNEGSKA (reference sequence). V shed 2 bases and J shed 1 base, with 11 bases lying between them. This CDR3 is 14 amino acids long. DNA for the CDR3: TGCAGTGCTAGATCCGAGCAGGCCCAAGAGACCCAGTACTTC. Amino acid sequence: CSARSEQAQETQYF.

This chain uses TRBV7-8 with TRBJ2-5, with a weak D call TRBD2 (5 bases). CDR3 length: 14 residues. Per the germline V gene, CDR1 is SGHVS and CDR2 is FQNEAQ. V lost 3 bases, J lost 1 base, and 9 bases lay in between. Here the CDR3 DNA reads TGTGCCAGCAGCTTCCCCGGGGTCCAAGAGACCCAGTACTTC. This encodes CASSFPGVQETQYF.

In this sample, this clonotype turned up a few times. The chain has TRBV4-1 and TRBJ2-7; no definite D call. V was pared by 2 bases and J by 1 base, with 6 bases between. The CDR3 length is 13 residues. In germline, CDR1 is MGHRA, CDR2 YSYEKL. CDR3 sequence reads: CASSQQTSYEQYF. Here the CDR3 DNA reads TGCGCCAGCAGCCAACAAACATCCTACGAGCAGTACTTC.

This clonotype was detected only once. The chain links TRBV7-9 to TRBJ1-1; unclear D gene. Germline values: CDR1 SEHNR, CDR2 FQNEAQ (reference sequence). Deletions cut 0 bases from V and 5 bases from J, with 10 bases between. The CDR3 extends over 14 amino acids. As DNA, the CDR3 is TGTGCCAGCAGCTTAGCGCTAATGGGGACTGAAGCTTTCTTT. Its protein product is CASSLALMGTEAFF.

This clonotype was found a few times. The rearrangement uses TRBV20-1 and TRBJ2-3; possible D gene TRBD1, 6 bases. The CDR3 has 14 residues. V dropped 6 bases and J dropped 2 bases, with 15 bases sitting between them. CDR1 is DFQATT and CDR2 is SNEGSKA in the germline V gene (reference sequence). For the CDR3, the DNA is TGCAGTGCCCCTAGAGACAGGTTCACAGATACGCAGTATTTT. Residues: CSAPRDRFTDTQYF.

The rearrangement joins TRBV20-1 to TRBJ2-7; D is possibly TRBD2 (5 bases). Trimming removed 6 bases from V and 0 bases from J, with 21 bases in between. CDR1 is DFQATT, CDR2 SNEGSKA, per germline (reference sequence). CDR3 length equals 16 residues. CDR3 nucleotides: TGCAGTGCCCCCATCCCCGGACGGAGGAGCTCCTACGAGCAGTACTTC. Encoded protein: CSAPIPGRRSSYEQYF.

About this clonotype itself: A much more abundant neighbour one base away suggests this may be a read error. V is TRBV5-1 and J is TRBJ1-1; D is perhaps TRBD1 (5 bases). Germline V CDR1 and CDR2: SGHRS, YFSETQ. This CDR3 is 14 amino acids long. In DNA form, the CDR3 reads TGCGCCAGCAGCTTCGGGGGAGAGAACGCTGAAGCTTTCTTT. The encoded protein is CASSFGGENAEAFF.

This clonotype occurred many times. This chain connects TRBV5-1 to TRBJ2-7; a weak D match, TRBD1 (6 bases). Germline loops: CDR1 SGHRS, CDR2 YFSETQ. V lost 4 bases to trimming and J lost 3 bases, with 11 bases between them. The CDR3 contains 13 residues. The CDR3 spells CASSRDIDYEQYF. The CDR3 bases are TGCGCCAGCAGCCGGGACATCGACTACGAGCAGTACTTC.

The chain joins TRBV20-1 to TRBJ2-1, with 10 positions matching TRBD2. The J call may be faulty, since TRBJ2-7 better matches the DNA end. CDR1 is DFQATT, CDR2 SNEGSKA, per germline (reference sequence). This CDR3 region has 17 residues. The CDR3 reads CSASSLAGASSYNEQYF. CDR3 DNA sequence: TGCAGTGCTAGTTCGCTAGCGGGGGCGAGCTCCTACAATGAGCAGTACTTC.

The chain couples TRBV10-2 to TRBJ1-5; D unresolved. This CDR3 is 15 amino acids long. V was clipped by 0 bases and J by 7 bases, with 13 bases between them. Per the germline V gene, CDR1 is WSHSY and CDR2 is SAAADI. Here the CDR3 reads CASSESGGGRQPQHF. The CDR3 bases are TGCGCCAGCAGTGAGTCAGGAGGAGGAAGGCAGCCCCAGCATTTT.

The genes are TRBV6-6 and TRBJ2-5, with D perhaps TRBD1 (6 bases). Deletions cut 2 bases from V and 3 bases from J, with 16 bases between. The CDR3 totals 16 residues. Germline values: CDR1 MNHNY, CDR2 SVGAGI (reference sequence). CDR3 nucleotide sequence: TGTGCCAGCAGTTACGTTAGGGATCAGGGGAAAGAGACCCAGTACTTC. Protein: CASSYVRDQGKETQYF.

This clonotype showed up just a few times. This sequence joins TRBV20-1 and TRBJ2-6; TRBD2 might be the D (6 bases). This CDR3 is built from 14 residues. Looked up from germline, CDR1 is DFQATT and CDR2 is SNEGSKA (reference sequence). The V and J ends lost 6 bases and 9 bases respectively, with 18 bases between them. CDR3 in amino acids: CSAPPGLEVNVLTF. DNA of the CDR3: TGCAGTGCACCGCCGGGACTGGAGGTCAACGTCCTGACTTTC.

In its sample, this clonotype was seen a few times. V usage is TRBV28 and J usage is TRBJ2-1; D remains unclear. V was pared by 3 bases and J by 6 bases, with 12 bases between. CDR3 length: 14 amino acids. Germline loops: CDR1 MDHEN, CDR2 SYDVKM. The CDR3 nucleotides read TGTGCCAGCAGTTTGCCGGAGCTCGGCAATGAGCAGTTCTTC. It translates to CASSLPELGNEQFF. Full variable domain (rest looked up from reference TRBV28 and TRBJ2-1): DVKVTQSSRYLVKRTGEKVFLECVQDMDHENMFWYRQDPGLGLRLIYFSYDVKMKEKGDIPEGYSVSREKKERFSLILESASTNQTSMYLCASSLPELGNEQFFGPGTRLTVL.

This clonotype was found a few times. The chain employs TRBV20-1 and TRBJ2-3, with TRBD2 matching over 9 bases. V shed 3 bases and J 0 bases; nucleotides not matched to a gene: 10. The CDR3 totals 17 residues. CDR1 and CDR2 (germline): DFQATT, SNEGSKA (reference sequence). CDR3 bases: TGCAGTGCTAGTTTGGCGGGGGGGCGGCGAAGCACAGATACGCAGTATTTT. It translates to CSASLAGGRRSTDTQYF.

The chain links TRBV29-1 to TRBJ1-1, with 7 bases fitting TRBD1. The germline V gene encodes CDR1 SQVTM and CDR2 ANQGSEA. The V and J ends lost 5 bases and 0 bases, in that order; junction bases with no gene match: 3. The CDR3 has 13 amino acids. The DNA for the CDR3 is TGCAGCGTTTCACAGGGGCTGAACACTGAAGCTTTCTTT. It codes for CSVSQGLNTEAFF.

This chain links TRBV10-2 with TRBJ2-1; the match to TRBD2 covers 7 bases. The CDR3 has 16 residues. In germline, CDR1 is WSHSY, CDR2 SAAADI. With V trimmed by 3 bases and J by 8 bases, 13 bases remained unmatched. DNA for the CDR3: TGCGCCAGCAGTGACAGCGGGGAGATAAGGGTCCATGAGCAGTTCTTC. Its translation: CASSDSGEIRVHEQFF.

CDR3 in amino acids: CASSLGTSGAINEQFF. The CDR3 DNA follows: TGTGCCAGCAGCCTAGGCACTAGCGGGGCCATCAATGAGCAGTTCTTC. The chain carries TRBV7-3 and TRBJ2-1; TRBD2 matches 10 bases. Trimming removed 5 bases from V and 6 bases from J; junction bases left unmatched: 10. This CDR3 is built from 16 residues. From germline, CDR1 is SGHTA and CDR2 FQGTGA.

The sample holds many counts of this clonotype. The chain links TRBV6-5 to TRBJ2-3; tentatively, D is TRBD2 (7 bases). V lost 3 bases to trimming and J lost 4 bases, with 17 bases between them. CDR1 and CDR2 (germline): MNHEY, SVGAGI. There are 16 residues in the CDR3. The CDR3 coding sequence is TGTGCCAGCAGTTATTTAATGGGAGGGGGGGCAGATACGCAGTATTTT. Encoded protein: CASSYLMGGGADTQYF.

This clonotype was counted between two and nine times. The rearrangement joins TRBV7-9 to TRBJ1-1; D gene ambiguous. Germline CDR1 SEHNR, CDR2 FQNEAQ (reference sequence). The CDR3 is 15 amino acids. Trimming left V 5 bases short and J 5 bases short, with 18 bases between. The CDR3, as DNA: TGTGCCAGCAGCGCCCGCCGGGGAGCGTCAACTGAAGCTTTCTTT. Residues: CASSARRGASTEAFF.